The clone carrying this T cell receptor beta chain has more than one count but fewer than ten. Its antigen is currently unknown. The data are from a study of blood T cells in healthy people across ages. Findings and limits, study-wide: Those diversity estimates obtained from one million T cells were thought to be underestimates. Donor CMV status was unknown, possibly confounding expanded clonotype changes.

PCR was performed a second time for about 7 to 12 cycles using a sample-barcoded 5' primer and a J-beta primer mix. Using its own MiXCR run on the 5' RACE reads, TCRdb lists one record per CDR3 protein. Of about 780,000 distinct CDR3 sequences listed, around a quarter are singletons. Trimming at V came to 0 bases and at J to 6 bases, leaving 10 bases not matched to a gene. CDR3 length equals 17 residues. CDR1 and CDR2 (germline): SGDLS, YYNGEE. This sample also appeared in a second study, on T cells of mothers and their children.

This receptor was taken from a boy under 18 in good health. Sequenced: blood. The chain employs TRBV9 and TRBJ2-2, with 8 bases that match TRBD1. CDR3 DNA: TGTGCCAGCAGCGTAGCCGCCGGACAGGGATGGGCCGGGGAGCTGTTTTTT. Its translation: CASSVAAGQGWAGELFF. Variable domain in full (rest from reference TRBV9 and TRBJ2-2): DSGVTQTPKHLITATGQRVTLRCSPRSGDLSVYWYQQSLDQGLQFLIQYYNGEERAKGNILERFSAQQFPDLHSELNLSSLELGDSALYFCASSVAAGQGWAGELFFGEGSRLTVL.